This T cell receptor (beta chain) was obtained from a study of tumor-infiltrating lymphocytes in primary liver carcinoma. On this clonotype itself: The antigen is unknown. The junction does not match germline at one end; this may be a read error.

Unsorted bulk tissue, roughly 19-34 mg of it, served as the source for co-extraction of RNA and DNA. Over 80% viable tumor cells were present in every tumor sample. Germline V gene data show CDR1 as MNHNS and CDR2 as SASEGT. This CDR3 spans 14 amino acids. Study conclusions and caveats: Lower overlap was observed for tumor-adjacent and tumor-blood pairs relative to tumor region pairs. Blood's top-250-clone fraction was significantly lower than that of tumors (p = 0.039). Only about 8-24% of top clones showed up in all five tumor regions.

From about 0.45 ug total RNA, TCR beta cDNA was generated with a primer in the constant region. Sequencing libraries for TCR beta derived from three nested multiplex PCR rounds that used slightly modified ARM-PCR. Two initial PCR rounds of about 10 cycles each paired TRBV1-TRBV30 forward primers with a C-beta reverse primer. MiXCR, run by TCRdb on the multiplex PCR reads, gives a single entry per CDR3 protein. Here the sample spans tens of thousands of distinct CDR3 sequences, around 70% being singletons. J is TRBJ2-4 and V is TRBV6-1, with D perhaps matching TRBD2 (6 bases). Sequenced: liver tumor tissue from sampling region 2. Indicated subset: tumor region T2, inferior pole. The TCR comes from a middle-aged man with primary liver carcinoma and hepatitis B virus infection. The CDR3 DNA reads as TGTGCCTGCAGTGACGGGACTCCTCGGGGCATTCAGTACTTT. Translated: CACSDGTPRGIQYF.